This T cell receptor (beta chain) stems from a study of metastatic and nonmetastatic thyroid tumors. Study background: Comparative analysis of repertoires was undertaken across blood and tumor or nodule tissue obtained from malignant and benign thyroid patients.

Sample share makes this clone medium-sized (0.01 to 0.1%). Trimming cost V 1 base and J 5 bases, with 20 bases left between them. CDR3 length: 16 residues. Germline CDR1 is DFQATT and CDR2 is SNEGSKA (reference sequence). The entire patient cohort was treatment-naive prior to thyroid surgery. TCRdb reanalyzed the PCR reads with MiXCR. The table includes about 11,000 clones, almost 30% detected once. This TCR was sampled from a female donor with papillary thyroid cancer or a benign thyroid nodule (not recorded which). Some clones in this sample may be carry-over from other donors' samples. The sample was tumor tissue. The chain employs TRBV20-1 and TRBJ1-2; D ambiguous. CDR3 residues: CSARGGVVLLGYGYTF. Written as DNA, the CDR3 is TGCAGTGCTAGAGGGGGAGTCGTCCTGTTGGGGTATGGCTACACCTTC.